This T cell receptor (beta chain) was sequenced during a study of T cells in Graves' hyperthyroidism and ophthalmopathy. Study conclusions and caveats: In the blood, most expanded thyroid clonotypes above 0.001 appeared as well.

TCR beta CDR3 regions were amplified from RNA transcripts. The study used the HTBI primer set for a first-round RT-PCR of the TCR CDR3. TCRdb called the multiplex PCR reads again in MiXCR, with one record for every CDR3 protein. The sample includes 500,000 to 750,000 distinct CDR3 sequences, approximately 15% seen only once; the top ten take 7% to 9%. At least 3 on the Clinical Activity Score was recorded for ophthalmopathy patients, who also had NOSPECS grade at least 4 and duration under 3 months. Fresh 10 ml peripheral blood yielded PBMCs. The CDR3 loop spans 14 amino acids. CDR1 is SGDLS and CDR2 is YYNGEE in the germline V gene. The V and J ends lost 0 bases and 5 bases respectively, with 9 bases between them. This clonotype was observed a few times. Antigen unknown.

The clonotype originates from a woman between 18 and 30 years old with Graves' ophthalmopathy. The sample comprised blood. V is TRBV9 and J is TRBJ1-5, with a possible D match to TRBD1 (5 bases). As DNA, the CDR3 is TGTGCCAGCAGCGTAGGGCCAGGGTATCAGCCCCAGCATTTT. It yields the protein CASSVGPGYQPQHF.